The 30 T cell receptor beta chains below come from one sample, sequenced in a study of blood T cells in healthy people across ages. Using a J-beta primer mix together with a sample-barcoded 5' primer, a second PCR was run for about 6 to 12 cycles. Each CDR3 protein gets one entry after TCRdb re-called the 5' RACE reads with MiXCR. Here the sample spans 550,000 to 800,000 distinct CDR3 sequences, under 25% being singletons. The sample consisted of blood. The receptors here all came from a man between 65 and 85 years old in good health.

This clonotype was observed a few times. The chain combines TRBV20-1 with TRBJ2-7, with unresolved D. V was pared by 6 bases and J by 3 bases, with 9 bases between. The CDR3 is made up of 11 amino acids. CDR1 and CDR2 from the germline V gene are DFQATT and SNEGSKA (reference sequence). The CDR3 coding sequence is TGCAGTGCAGTGATAAACTACGAGCAGTACTTC. Translation gives CSAVINYEQYF.

The chain recombines TRBV3-1 with TRBJ1-2; 7 positions agree with TRBD1. The CDR3 is 15 residues long. CDR1 and CDR2 from the germline V gene are LGHDT and YNNKEL (reference sequence). J lost 2 bases, V lost 1 base, and 4 bases had no gene match. CDR3 loop: CASSQAPGGNYGYTF. The CDR3 DNA is TGTGCCAGCAGCCAAGCTCCAGGGGGGAACTATGGCTACACCTTC.

The gene calls are TRBV4-1 and TRBJ1-2, with D unresolved. Germline lookup yields CDR1 MGHRA and CDR2 YSYEKL. V was cut by 0 bases and J by 0 bases, with 11 bases left in between. The CDR3 is 16 amino acids. CDR3 nucleotide sequence: TGCGCCAGCAGCCAAGATGGAACAGTAGCTAACTATGGCTACACCTTC. This codes for CASSQDGTVANYGYTF.

The rearrangement links TRBV29-1 to TRBJ2-2; 8 nucleotides match TRBD1. J was trimmed by 0 bases and V by 6 bases; bases with no gene match: 6. The V gene's germline CDR1 is SQVTM and CDR2 ANQGSEA. The CDR3 has 15 amino acids. In DNA form, the CDR3 reads TGCAGCGTGTGGACAGGGAGTCCGAACACCGGGGAGCTGTTTTTT. Encoded protein: CSVWTGSPNTGELFF.

The rearrangement uses TRBV4-3 and TRBJ2-5; 9 nucleotides agree with TRBD2. The DNA matches TRBJ2-1 better at its end, which makes the J call doubtful. The CDR3 length is 14 residues. CDR1 LGHNA and CDR2 YSLEER come from the germline V gene. As DNA, the CDR3 is TGCGCCAGCAGCATTAGCGGGAGCAGGGGTGAGCAGTTCTTC. It is translated as CASSISGSRGEQFF.

This rearrangement joins TRBV2 to TRBJ2-7; 10 positions agree with TRBD1. Germline CDR1 is SNHLY and CDR2 is FYNNEI. The CDR3 spans 17 residues. With V trimmed by 6 bases and J by 5 bases, 16 bases remained unmatched. In DNA, the CDR3 is TGTGCCAGCAGAACCTTCCTTGGACAGGGGGGAAAGAACGAGCAGTACTTC. It is translated as CASRTFLGQGGKNEQYF.

The chain carries TRBV5-1 and TRBJ2-2; D is possibly TRBD2 (5 bases). Trimming left V 3 bases short and J 5 bases short, with 17 bases between. The germline V gene has CDR1 SGHRS and CDR2 YFSETQ. The CDR3 sequence is 16 residues long. The CDR3 loop is CASSYGNPSSTGELFF. The CDR3, as DNA: TGCGCCAGCAGCTACGGGAACCCGTCCTCAACCGGGGAGCTGTTTTTT.

This sequence joins TRBV6-5 and TRBJ2-7, with 7 nucleotides matching TRBD1. With V trimmed by 6 bases and J by 3 bases, 8 bases remained unmatched. This CDR3 has 14 residues. Germline CDR1 reads MNHEY; CDR2 reads SVGAGI. The CDR3 loop is CASRTTGFGYEQYF. CDR3 in DNA: TGTGCCAGCAGGACGACAGGGTTTGGCTACGAGCAGTACTTC.

The J gene is TRBJ2-3, the V gene TRBV28, with 7 nucleotides matching TRBD2. V lost 5 bases to trimming and J lost 5 bases; unmatched junction nucleotides: 7. Germline V gene sequence: CDR1 MDHEN, CDR2 SYDVKM. There are 14 residues in the CDR3. CDR3: CASSKTGGIDTQYF. The CDR3 DNA reads as TGTGCCAGCAGTAAAACGGGAGGCATAGATACGCAGTATTTT. Full variable domain (outside the CDR3, taken from reference TRBV28 and TRBJ2-3): DVKVTQSSRYLVKRTGEKVFLECVQDMDHENMFWYRQDPGLGLRLIYFSYDVKMKEKGDIPEGYSVSREKKERFSLILESASTNQTSMYLCASSKTGGIDTQYFGPGTRLTVL.

This chain links TRBV27 with TRBJ2-7; 12 nucleotides agree with TRBD1. The V gene end was trimmed by 0 bases and the J gene end by 6 bases; junction bases not matched to a gene: 3. Germline V gives CDR1 MNHEY, CDR2 SMNVEV (reference sequence). CDR3 length equals 15 residues. The CDR3 coding sequence is TGTGCCAGCAGTTTATCGGGACAGGGGGCGGGCGAGCAGTACTTC. Its protein product is CASSLSGQGAGEQYF.

This clonotype came up many times. CDR3 protein: CASRTTKLAKNIQYF. In DNA, the CDR3 is TGTGCCAGCAGGACGACTAAGTTAGCCAAAAACATTCAGTACTTC. The chain links TRBV28 to TRBJ2-4, with D possibly matching TRBD2 (5 bases). Per germline, CDR1 MDHEN and CDR2 SYDVKM. The germline V and J ends were trimmed by 6 bases and 0 bases, with 12 bases remaining between them. The CDR3 spans 15 residues.

This clonotype appeared many times. This chain uses TRBV2 with TRBJ2-2; no firm D call. Germline-derived CDR1 and CDR2 are SNHLY and FYNNEI. CDR3 length: 14 amino acids. V was shortened by 1 base and J by 4 bases, with 7 bases between the two germline ends. CDR3 residues: CASSEGSGTGELFF. The CDR3, as DNA: TGTGCCAGCAGTGAAGGTTCCGGCACCGGGGAGCTGTTTTTT.

This chain uses TRBV14 with TRBJ2-5; unclear D gene. TRBJ2-7 explains the end of the DNA better; the J call may be wrong. The germline V gene encodes CDR1 SGHDN and CDR2 FVKESK. This CDR3 is built from 14 residues. The CDR3 loop is CASSQEIGVGEQYF. Here the CDR3 DNA reads TGTGCCAGCAGCCAAGAGATTGGGGTTGGCGAGCAGTACTTC.

This clonotype showed up just a few times. This sequence joins TRBV4-2 and TRBJ2-1; 8 nucleotides align to TRBD2. Trimming at V came to 1 base and at J to 6 bases, leaving 8 bases not matched to a gene. The germline V gene has CDR1 LGHNA and CDR2 YNFKEQ. The length of the CDR3 is 16 residues. CDR3 sequence (DNA): TGTGCCAGCAGCCAAGTGAGCGGGAGTTTGGGCAATGAGCAGTTCTTC. It yields the protein CASSQVSGSLGNEQFF.

This clonotype was seen more than once but under ten times. The gene calls are TRBV4-3 and TRBJ2-5; possible D gene TRBD1, 6 bases. The J call may be faulty, since TRBJ2-1 better matches the DNA end. The length of the CDR3 is 17 residues. In germline, CDR1 is LGHNA, CDR2 YSLEER. In DNA, the CDR3 is TGCGCCAGCAGCCAAGTTGCACAGGGAATGGGATATGGGGAGCAGTTCTTC. Its protein is CASSQVAQGMGYGEQFF.

Here the CDR3 DNA reads TGCAGTAGTCTTTGGGGGGGCAATGAGCAGTTCTTC. Translation gives CSSLWGGNEQFF. This chain joins TRBV20-1 and TRBJ2-1, with 7 positions matching TRBD2. The CDR3 has 12 amino acids. Per germline, CDR1 DFQATT and CDR2 SNEGSKA (reference sequence). V dropped 8 bases and J dropped 6; count of bases not matched to a gene: 7.

The chain employs TRBV27 and TRBJ2-5; 10 positions agree with TRBD1. The CDR3 runs to 17 residues. From germline, CDR1 is MNHEY and CDR2 SMNVEV (reference sequence). Trimming at V came to 6 bases and at J to 5 bases, leaving 15 bases not matched to a gene. As DNA, the CDR3 is TGTGCCAGCAGCCTTTTAACCAAAGGGACAGGGGCCGAGACCCAGTACTTC. Amino acid sequence: CASSLLTKGTGAETQYF.

The chain employs TRBV28 and TRBJ2-5, with D perhaps given as TRBD1 or TRBD2 (5 bases each). V was trimmed by 6 bases and J by 2 bases, leaving 22 bases between them. The CDR3 is 17 residues long. Germline-derived CDR1 and CDR2 are MDHEN and SYDVKM. CDR3 bases: TGTGCCAGCAGCACCGGGACCCAGGGCCCTCCTCAAGAGACCCAGTACTTC. Its translation: CASSTGTQGPPQETQYF.

In its sample, this clonotype was seen a few times. This sequence joins TRBV6-5 and TRBJ2-3; D is uncertain. Looked up from germline, CDR1 is MNHEY and CDR2 is SVGAGI. Trimming took 5 bases from V and 1 from J, leaving 10 bases between them. CDR3 length equals 14 residues. The CDR3 region is CASSDDRGTDTQYF. The CDR3 DNA sequence: TGTGCCAGCAGTGACGACCGGGGCACAGATACGCAGTATTTT.

CDR3 DNA sequence: TGCGCCAGCAGCTTGGGTCCAGGGTTGGAAGAGACCCAGTACTTC. Protein: CASSLGPGLEETQYF. V usage is TRBV5-1 and J usage is TRBJ2-7, with a possible D match to TRBD1 (5 bases). The DNA end lines up better with TRBJ2-5; the J call may be wrong. CDR1 and CDR2 (germline): SGHRS, YFSETQ. The CDR3 covers 15 residues.

This rearrangement joins TRBV5-4 to TRBJ2-5; D perhaps matches TRBD2 (6 bases). The germline CDR1 and CDR2 sequences are SGHNT and YYREEE (reference sequence). The ends were cut back, 4 bases at V and 5 bases at J, with 15 bases in the middle. The CDR3 is made up of 14 amino acids. In DNA, the CDR3 is TGTGCCAGCAGCACGGACGGGGGTCGTGAGACCCAGTACTTC. This codes for CASSTDGGRETQYF. Using reference TRBV5-4 and TRBJ2-5 for the parts outside the CDR3, the full variable domain is ETGVTQSPTHLIKTRGQQVTLRCSSQSGHNTVSWYQQALGQGPQFIFQYYREEENGRGNFPPRFSGLQFPNYSSELNVNALELDDSALYLCASSTDGGRETQYFGPGTRLLVL.

V is TRBV7-2 and J is TRBJ2-7; no reliable D call. The CDR3 covers 14 residues. CDR1 SGHTA and CDR2 FQGNSA come from the germline V gene. V lost 7 bases and J lost 3, with 16 bases in between. CDR3 DNA: TGTGCCAGCACACTTGGGCAGACGCTCTACGAGCAGTACTTC. Translating it yields CASTLGQTLYEQYF.

This clonotype was seen ten or more times. The CDR3, as DNA: TGTGCCAGCAGTTATTCTGGACAAGAGACCCAGTACTTC. This translates into CASSYSGQETQYF. V is TRBV6-2 or TRBV6-3 and J is TRBJ2-5, with D unclear. The CDR3 is 13 amino acids. V was pared by 3 bases and J by 2 bases, with 7 bases between. Per the germline V gene, CDR1 is MNHEY and CDR2 is SVGEGT.

This clonotype was found a few times. This sequence joins TRBV27 and TRBJ2-2; 7 bases agree with TRBD2. CDR3 length: 14 amino acids. V was pared by 6 bases and J by 6 bases, with 7 bases of the junction left unmatched. Germline CDR1 reads MNHEY; CDR2 reads SMNVEV (reference sequence). CDR3 sequence reads: CASRIREAAGELFF. The CDR3 nucleotides are TGTGCCAGCAGAATACGGGAGGCGGCCGGGGAGCTGTTTTTT.

This clonotype has more than one count but fewer than ten. No DNA is shown, since the ends of the CDR3 on it are uncertain; the CDR3 is the one TCRdb lists. This rearrangement joins TRBV18 to TRBJ2-5; the D call of TRBD1 is as the table states it, not checked on the DNA. The CDR3 contains 13 residues when both ends are counted. From germline, CDR1 is KGHSH and CDR2 LQKENI. The CDR3 here is CASSRDSILAQYF.

This clonotype was seen more than once but under ten times. This chain links TRBV20-1 with TRBJ1-4, with 7 bases lining up with TRBD1. Trimming removed 3 bases from V and 3 bases from J; junction bases left unmatched: 1. The V gene's germline CDR1 is DFQATT and CDR2 SNEGSKA (reference sequence). The CDR3 is 13 residues long. The chain's CDR3 is CSASDRANEKLFF. The CDR3 DNA sequence: TGCAGTGCTAGTGACAGGGCTAATGAAAAACTGTTTTTT.

The V call is TRBV30, the J call TRBJ1-6; D gene ambiguous. V gave up 3 bases and J gave up 0 bases, with 9 bases separating them. CDR1 and CDR2 (germline): GTSNPN, SVGIG (reference sequence). The CDR3 consists of 15 residues. Written as DNA, the CDR3 is TGTGCCTGGAGCGGACTCAGCTCCTATAATTCACCCCTCCACTTT. It specifies CAWSGLSSYNSPLHF. The full variable domain, with the rest looked up from reference TRBV30 and TRBJ1-6, is SQTIHQWPATLVQPVGSPLSLECTVEGTSNPNLYWYRQAAGRGLQLLFYSVGIGQISSEVPQNLSASRPQDRQFILSSKKLLLSDSGFYLCAWSGLSSYNSPLHFGNGTRLTVT.

The CDR3 DNA follows: TGCGCCAGCAGCCTCGGGACTTCCGGCCCCAATGAGCAGTTCTTC. Encoded protein: CASSLGTSGPNEQFF. V and J are TRBV5-1 and TRBJ2-1; perhaps TRBD2 as D (6 bases). V was pared by 4 bases and J by 6 bases, with 17 bases between. The CDR3 is made up of 15 amino acids. From germline, CDR1 is SGHRS and CDR2 YFSETQ.

The gene calls are TRBV5-6 and TRBJ2-1; D is ambiguous. V was cut by 5 bases and J by 10 bases, with 7 bases left in between. Germline CDR1 is SGHDT and CDR2 is YYEEEE. This CDR3 is 10 amino acids long. The CDR3 bases are TGTGCCAGCAGTTCGACAGAGCAGTTCTTC. It yields the protein CASSSTEQFF.

This clonotype was picked up a small number of times. The V and J genes are TRBV9 and TRBJ2-2; D is uncertain. Per germline, CDR1 SGDLS and CDR2 YYNGEE. The V and J ends lost 3 bases and 6 bases respectively, with 6 bases between them. The CDR3 consists of 12 residues. The CDR3 is CASSAGPGELFF. Here the CDR3 DNA reads TGTGCCAGCAGCGCCGGTCCCGGGGAGCTGTTTTTT.